This T cell receptor (beta chain) was obtained from a study of blood T cells in healthy people across ages (dated by TCRdb to 2013 to 2016). Regarding the research as a whole: In model experiments, roughly one uniquely barcoded TCR beta cDNA molecule per two T cells was captured by template switching. Age-related changes in TCR beta repertoire diversity were measured in the study by deep sequencing normalized with unique cDNA molecular identifiers. The donors were split into four age groups: young (average 16 years), middle-aged (about 40), aged (roughly 68) and long-lived (over 75). To avoid experimental bias, donors of different ages were distributed randomly across sequencing lanes. For two donors (one aged 18 to 30 and one aged 80 or older), the study analyzed two additional independent replicas of 1 million unique cDNA reads from the same blood draw. Results and caveats for the whole study, not just this receptor: The long-lived group showed more naive CD4+ T cells, fewer expanded clones and increased TCR diversity than the aged group, suggesting age selection. Estimates of total diversity from one million sequenced T cells were regarded as lower bounds and underestimates. As age increased, observed TCR beta diversity per million T cells dropped in a roughly linear way, and a significant reduction was already evident by age roughly 36. Observed TCR beta diversity correlated strongly with the percentage of naive T cells measured by flow cytometry. Since profiling was done on bulk unsorted PBMCs, naive and antigen-experienced compartments could not be conclusively compared. The CMV infection status of donors was not known, potentially confounding age-related changes in expanded clonotypes.

As to this clonotype: It has no known antigen specificity. One base away there is no much larger clone; base qualities are not given.

V is shortened by 2 bases, J by 6 bases, and the region joining them spans 11 bases. The CDR3 runs 15 residues from the cysteine to the phenylalanine. The only DNA kept is the CDR3, 45 bases in frame from the first base. For CDR1 and CDR2, the germline V gene (reference sequence) lists MNHNY and SVGAGI. Library construction relied on 5' RACE. Instrument used: Illumina HiSeq 2500. A second PCR of about 7 to 12 cycles was run with a J-beta primer mix and a sample-barcoded 5' primer. A unique molecular identifier was introduced onto each TCR beta cDNA molecule by a template-switch 5' adaptor carrying 12 random nucleotides. At least 2.5 million CDR3-containing paired-end reads were obtained from each sample. The Mint cDNA synthesis kit, primed by a TRBC-specific oligonucleotide, was used to synthesize first-strand cDNA from all RNA. After uracil-DNA glycosylase treatment, a first 18-cycle PCR used universal primers M1SS and BC2_uni_R on all cDNA. As for how the authors treated the data: For normalization, 1 million high-quality reads, each with a distinct molecular identifier, were randomly selected from each sample. Reads with shared molecular identifiers were discarded instead of being binned into consensus sequences. MiTCR, with a Q25 quality threshold and the strictest error-elimination algorithm, was used for CDR3 identification, clonotype clustering and error correction. Lower-bound total TCR beta diversity was estimated with a nonparametric unseen species model using Euler transformation. TCRdb ran its own pipeline on the public reads, namely fastp trimming at Q25 and MiXCR clone calling, and kept in-frame beta chains. Entries are consolidated by CDR3 protein sequence, retaining the most common genes and DNA. TCRdb's processing, not the authors', yielded these V and J calls. The sample table lists about a million distinct CDR3 sequences, around two fifths of them with a count of one. The biggest ten clones account for around 14% of the sample.

Donors were a few dozen systemically healthy Caucasian individuals from Russia aged roughly 6 to 100 years. Approximately 9 milliliters of peripheral blood were collected from each donor into EDTA-treated Vacutainer tubes. Ficoll-Paque density-gradient centrifugation was used to isolate PBMCs, with at least 7 million per sample. Trizol reagent was used to extract total RNA from the PBMCs, yielding at least 6 micrograms per sample. The percentages of naive CD45RAhigh/CD27high T cells were determined by flow cytometry on a PBMC aliquot from every donor. The sequenced sample was blood. The receptor comes from a man aged 18 to 35 in good health. Rearrangement joined TRBV6-6 to TRBJ1-6, and the D gene may be TRBD1, 6 bases matching. The CDR3: CASSYLPGANSPLHF. Here is the DNA: TGTGCCAGCAGTTACCTCCCAGGGGCTAATTCACCCCTCCACTTT.